This T cell receptor beta chain was observed in a study of T cells in Graves' hyperthyroidism and ophthalmopathy. Study-wide points: In the blood, most expanded thyroid clonotypes above 0.001 appeared as well.

The CDR3 regions of TCR beta were amplified from RNA transcripts. RT-PCR in the first round (using the HTBI primer set) targeted the TCR CDR3. One entry per CDR3 protein results from TCRdb running MiXCR on the multiplex PCR reads. The table includes around 400,000 distinct CDR3 sequences, 13% to 15% detected once. The table lists this clonotype with many counts. As yet, its antigen is unknown. Not enrolled were patients with uncontrolled infection, other autoimmune disease, pregnancy or lactation. The sequence was collected from a woman aged 55-75 years with Graves' ophthalmopathy. Sequencing was performed on blood.

CDR3 in DNA: TGCGCCAGCAGCTTGAAAGGGCTCGCTGAAGCTTTCTTT. Translation: CASSLKGLAEAFF. V and J are TRBV5-1 and TRBJ1-1, with no clear D. CDR3 size: 13 residues. V was pared by 1 base and J by 6 bases, with 10 bases between. Germline lookup yields CDR1 SGHRS and CDR2 YFSETQ.